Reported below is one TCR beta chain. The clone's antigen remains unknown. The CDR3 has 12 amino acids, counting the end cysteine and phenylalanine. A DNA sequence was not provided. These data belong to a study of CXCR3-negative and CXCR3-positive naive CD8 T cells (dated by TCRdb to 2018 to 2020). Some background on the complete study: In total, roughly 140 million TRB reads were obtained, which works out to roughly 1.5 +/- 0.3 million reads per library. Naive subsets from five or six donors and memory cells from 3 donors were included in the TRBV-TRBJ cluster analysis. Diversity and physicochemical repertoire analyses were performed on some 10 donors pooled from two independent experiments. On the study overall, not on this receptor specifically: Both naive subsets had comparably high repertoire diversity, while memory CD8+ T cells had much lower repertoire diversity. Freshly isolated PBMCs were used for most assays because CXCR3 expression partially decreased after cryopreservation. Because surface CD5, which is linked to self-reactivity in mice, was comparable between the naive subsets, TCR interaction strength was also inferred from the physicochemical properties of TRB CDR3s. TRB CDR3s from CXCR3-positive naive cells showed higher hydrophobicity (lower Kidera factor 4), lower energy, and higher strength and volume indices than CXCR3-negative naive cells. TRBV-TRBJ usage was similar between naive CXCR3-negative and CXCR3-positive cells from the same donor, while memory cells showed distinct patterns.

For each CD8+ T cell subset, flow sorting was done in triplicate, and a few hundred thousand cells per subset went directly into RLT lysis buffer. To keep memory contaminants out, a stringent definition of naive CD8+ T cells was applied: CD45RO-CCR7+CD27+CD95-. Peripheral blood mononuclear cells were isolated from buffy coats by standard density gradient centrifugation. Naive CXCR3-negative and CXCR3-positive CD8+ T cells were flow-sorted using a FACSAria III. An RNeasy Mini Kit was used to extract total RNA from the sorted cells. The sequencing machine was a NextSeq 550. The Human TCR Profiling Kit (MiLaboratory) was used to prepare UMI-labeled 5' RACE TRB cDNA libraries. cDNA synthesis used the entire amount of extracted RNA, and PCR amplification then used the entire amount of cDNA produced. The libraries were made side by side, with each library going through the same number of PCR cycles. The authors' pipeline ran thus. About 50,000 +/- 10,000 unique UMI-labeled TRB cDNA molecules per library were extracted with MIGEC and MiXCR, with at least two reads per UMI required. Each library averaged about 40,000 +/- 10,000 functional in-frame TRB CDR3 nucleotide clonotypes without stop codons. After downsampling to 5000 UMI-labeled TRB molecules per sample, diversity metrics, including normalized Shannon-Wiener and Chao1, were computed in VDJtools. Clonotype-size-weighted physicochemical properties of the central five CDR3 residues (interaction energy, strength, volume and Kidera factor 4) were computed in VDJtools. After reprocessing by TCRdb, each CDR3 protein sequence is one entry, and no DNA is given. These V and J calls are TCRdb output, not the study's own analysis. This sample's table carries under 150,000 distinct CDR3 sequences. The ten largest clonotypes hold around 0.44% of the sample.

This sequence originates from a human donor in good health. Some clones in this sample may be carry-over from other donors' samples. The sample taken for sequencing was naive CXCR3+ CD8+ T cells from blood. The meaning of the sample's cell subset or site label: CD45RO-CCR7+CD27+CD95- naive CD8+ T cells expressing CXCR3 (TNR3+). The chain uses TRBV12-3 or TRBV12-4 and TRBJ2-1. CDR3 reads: CASSRSYNEQFF.